A selection of T cell receptor beta chains follows, all from one sample in a study of blood T cell repertoires in COVID-19. Assay: immunoSEQ multiplex PCR; the TCRdb copy retains only in-frame clones and omits some. The sample includes approximately 250,000 clones, roughly 84% of them seen just once. The specimen was peripheral blood. These receptors were obtained from a man aged 35 to 55 who had recovered from COVID-19. Each CDR3 is given with its conserved first and last residue. A D gene is named only where the DNA matches it firmly. Part of the rows lack a size; the others show once, few, many or a class for expanded clones.

cdr3_aa	cdr3_nt	d_call	v_call	j_call	clone_size
CASSLDAGVKREQYF	TGTGCCAGCAGCTTAGACGCAGGGGTAAAGCGCGAGCAGTACTTC	.	TRBV7-2	TRBJ2-7	.
CASSLGGSGGPTKETQYF	TGTGCCAGCAGCTTAGGAGGTAGCGGGGGGCCGACAAAAGAGACCCAGTACTTC	TRBD2	TRBV11-3	TRBJ2-5	.
CASSSSIRTDTQYF	TGTGCCAGCAGCAGCTCAATCCGCACAGATACGCAGTATTTT	.	TRBV5-4	TRBJ2-3	.
CASSSFLGEKLFF	TGTGCCAGCAGCTCCTTCCTCGGGGAAAAACTGTTTTTT	.	TRBV7-2	TRBJ1-4	.
CASSRTFPNYGYTF	TGTGCCAGCAGCAGGACATTCCCCAACTATGGCTACACCTTC	.	TRBV6-5	TRBJ1-2	.
CASRTWDRGLNYGYTF	TGTGCCAGCAGGACATGGGACAGGGGGCTTAACTATGGCTACACCTTC	TRBD1	TRBV5-6	TRBJ1-2	.
CAWSGLAGGTGTYEQYF	TGTGCCTGGAGTGGATTAGCCGGGGGGACAGGGACCTACGAGCAGTACTTC	TRBD1	TRBV30	TRBJ2-7	once
CASKKDRNDIVKLFF	TGTGCCAGCAAGAAGGACAGAAACGATATAGTAAAACTGTTTTTT	.	TRBV6-5	TRBJ1-4	.
CASSLVSLAAYYEQYF	TGTGCCAGCAGCTTAGTATCTCTAGCGGCGTACTACGAGCAGTACTTC	TRBD2	TRBV11-2	TRBJ2-7	.
CASIQRQGYQPQHF	TGTGCCAGCATTCAAAGGCAGGGGTATCAGCCCCAGCATTTT	.	TRBV3-1/TRBV3-2	TRBJ1-5	.
CASSLGTAGYNEQFF	TGTGCCAGCAGCTTAGGGACAGCGGGGTACAATGAGCAGTTCTTC	TRBD2	TRBV13	TRBJ2-1	.
CASSVVRGREGTGELFF	TGTGCCAGCAGCGTAGTTCGAGGGAGGGAGGGCACCGGGGAGCTGTTTTTT	TRBD2	TRBV9	TRBJ2-2	many
CASSYGGTGGGYEQYF	TGTGCCAGCAGTTACGGAGGGACAGGGGGAGGCTACGAGCAGTACTTC	TRBD1	TRBV6-5	TRBJ2-7	.
CASSPLAQPQYF	TGTGCCAGCAGCCCACTAGCCCAGCCGCAGTATTTT	.	TRBV7-9	TRBJ2-3	.
CASSYVAGGSGANVLTF	TGTGCCAGCAGTTACGTCGCGGGGGGTTCTGGGGCCAACGTCCTGACTTTC	TRBD2	TRBV6-2/TRBV6-3	TRBJ2-6	.
CASSLGPAAAGANNEQFF	TGTGCCAGCAGCTTAGGACCCGCCGCGGCGGGAGCAAATAATGAGCAGTTCTTC	TRBD2	TRBV11-2	TRBJ2-1	few
CASSFPLAGQEDTQYF	TGTGCCAGCAGCTTTCCCTTAGCGGGGCAGGAAGATACGCAGTATTTT	TRBD2	TRBV7-2	TRBJ2-3	.
CASSWDSQETQYF	TGTGCCAGCTCCTGGGACTCCCAAGAGACCCAGTACTTC	.	TRBV2	TRBJ2-5	.
CASSRTPAGLDSYNEQFF	TGTGCCAGCAGTAGAACCCCCGCGGGACTTGACTCCTACAATGAGCAGTTCTTC	.	TRBV27	TRBJ2-1	.
CAWSGDRGAEAFF	TGTGCCTGGAGTGGGGACAGGGGTGCTGAAGCTTTCTTT	TRBD1	TRBV30	TRBJ1-1	.
CASSRQGLEQYF	TGTGCCAGCAGTCGACAGGGCCTCGAGCAGTACTTC	TRBD1	TRBV5-4	TRBJ2-7	few
CASSTTSSTDTQYF	TGTGCCAGCAGCACGACTAGCAGCACAGATACGCAGTATTTT	TRBD2	TRBV11-2	TRBJ2-3	.
CASRPLDRGLNTGELFF	TGTGCCAGTAGGCCCTTAGACAGGGGGCTTAACACCGGGGAGCTGTTTTTT	TRBD1	TRBV19	TRBJ2-2	.
CASRGLGGGEQFF	TGTGCCAGCAGGGGACTTGGGGGAGGTGAGCAGTTCTTC	.	TRBV7-6	TRBJ2-1	.
CASEPGQGAQNGQPQHF	TGTGCCAGTGAGCCGGGACAGGGGGCGCAGAATGGTCAGCCCCAGCATTTT	TRBD1	TRBV10-3	TRBJ1-5	once
CASSYSRGNSAEAFF	TGTGCCAGCAGTTACTCTCGGGGTAACTCGGCTGAAGCTTTCTTT	.	TRBV6-5	TRBJ1-1	.
CSAHDSLETKFTF	TGCAGCGCACACGACAGCCTAGAAACGAAGTTCACCTTC	.	TRBV29-1	TRBJ1-2	.
CASSQASGGSYEQYF	TGTGCCAGCAGCCAAGCCAGCGGGGGTTCCTACGAGCAGTACTTC	TRBD2	TRBV3-1/TRBV3-2	TRBJ2-7	.
CASSLERDYGEKLFF	TGTGCCAGCAGCTTAGAGCGGGACTATGGGGAAAAACTGTTTTTT	.	TRBV7-9	TRBJ1-4	.
CASSHSSGGWEETQYF	TGTGCCAGCAGCCATTCGTCCGGGGGGTGGGAGGAGACCCAGTACTTC	TRBD2	TRBV3-1/TRBV3-2	TRBJ2-5	.
CASSLRQYTGELFF	TGTGCCAGCAGCTTGCGGCAGTACACCGGGGAGCTGTTTTTT	.	TRBV11-2	TRBJ2-2	.
CASWAGLAGVTEEQYF	TGCGCCAGCTGGGCAGGACTAGCGGGAGTGACGGAAGAGCAGTACTTC	TRBD2	TRBV4-1	TRBJ2-7	.
CASSLIQSLAGVGETQYF	TGTGCCAGCAGCTTGATTCAATCACTAGCGGGGGTTGGAGAGACCCAGTACTTC	TRBD2	TRBV5-6	TRBJ2-5	.
CASSQEWLAGYNEQFF	TGCGCCAGCAGCCAAGAGTGGCTAGCGGGATACAATGAGCAGTTCTTC	TRBD2	TRBV4-1	TRBJ2-1	.
CASSPPVGYNEQFF	TGTGCCAGCTCACCACCGGTCGGTTACAATGAGCAGTTCTTC	.	TRBV18	TRBJ2-1	.
CSATALQGATTEAFF	TGCAGCGCAACCGCACTACAGGGGGCAACCACTGAAGCTTTCTTT	TRBD1	TRBV29-1	TRBJ1-1	.
CAWSVWGQKKQLNSGNTIYF	TGTGCCTGGAGTGTATGGGGACAGAAGAAACAGTTGAACTCTGGAAACACCATATATTTT	TRBD1	TRBV30	TRBJ1-3	.
CAISTFGTQSLGYTF	TGTGCCATCAGCACTTTCGGGACACAGTCCCTTGGCTACACCTTC	.	TRBV10-3	TRBJ1-2	.
CSADRGATDTQYF	TGCAGCGCTGACAGGGGGGCGACAGATACGCAGTATTTT	TRBD1	TRBV29-1	TRBJ2-3	.
CASSLAASGRVREQFF	TGTGCCAGCAGCTTGGCTGCTAGCGGGAGGGTACGTGAGCAGTTCTTC	TRBD2	TRBV5-4	TRBJ2-1	.
CASSTQANEKLFF	TGTGCCAGTAGTACTCAGGCTAATGAAAAACTGTTTTTT	.	TRBV19	TRBJ1-4	once
CASSWDRGLSYEQYF	TGTGCCAGCAGCTGGGACAGGGGCCTTTCCTACGAGCAGTACTTC	TRBD1	TRBV7-8	TRBJ2-7	.
CAISGGDGTEAFF	TGTGCCATCTCAGGGGGTGATGGCACTGAAGCTTTCTTT	TRBD1	TRBV10-3	TRBJ1-1	.
CASSLYGQNTGELFF	TGCGCCAGCAGCTTATATGGGCAGAACACCGGGGAGCTGTTTTTT	.	TRBV5-1	TRBJ2-2	few
CASTSPSGMMDEKLFF	TGTGCCAGCACCAGTCCCTCAGGGATGATGGACGAAAAACTGTTTTTT	.	TRBV28	TRBJ1-4	once
CASSPRGEETQYF	TGTGCCAGCAGCCCCAGGGGAGAGGAGACCCAGTACTTC	.	TRBV5-5	TRBJ2-5	.
CASSSVAGRYGYTF	TGTGCCAGCTCCTCCGTTGCGGGGCGGTATGGCTACACCTTC	.	TRBV11-2	TRBJ1-2	.
CASSLAGSTDTQYF	TGTGCCAGCAGCCTCGCGGGTAGCACAGATACGCAGTATTTT	.	TRBV7-9	TRBJ2-3	.
CATSREQGGGASDTQYF	TGTGCCACCAGCAGAGAACAGGGCGGGGGGGCGTCAGATACGCAGTATTTT	TRBD2	TRBV15	TRBJ2-3	few
CASTRGASTDTQYF	TGCGCCAGCACCCGGGGGGCTAGCACAGATACGCAGTATTTT	.	TRBV5-1	TRBJ2-3	.
CAWSSGVLYEQYF	TGTGCCTGGTCTTCGGGGGTCCTTTACGAGCAGTACTTC	.	TRBV30	TRBJ2-7	.
CASSSSVANTEAFF	TGTGCCAGCAGCTCTTCAGTGGCGAACACTGAAGCTTTCTTT	.	TRBV5-4	TRBJ1-1	once
CASSLRGISTNEKLFF	TGTGCCAGCAGCTTGAGGGGGATTTCGACTAATGAAAAACTGTTTTTT	.	TRBV11-2	TRBJ1-4	.
CAWSYRQGINSPLHF	TGTGCCTGGAGTTACAGGCAGGGGATAAATTCACCCCTCCACTTT	.	TRBV30	TRBJ1-6	few
CASSSQGNYGYTF	TGTGCCAGCAGTTCTCAGGGGAACTATGGCTACACCTTC	.	TRBV28	TRBJ1-2	.
CASSISPPGIQYF	TGTGCCAGTAGTATATCACCCCCGGGCATTCAGTACTTC	.	TRBV19	TRBJ2-4	.
CAWGTANNQPQHF	TGTGCCTGGGGGACAGCTAACAATCAGCCCCAGCATTTT	TRBD1	TRBV30	TRBJ1-5	.